This TCR beta chain was observed in a study of T cells in Graves' hyperthyroidism and ophthalmopathy (dated by TCRdb to between 2018 and 2021). About the investigation overall: Peripheral blood samples were taken at the time of initial diagnosis, prior to any treatment. Prospective prediction of ophthalmopathy was tested in an independent validation cohort consisting of 18 hyperthyroidism patients and some 15 patients who later progressed to ophthalmopathy. The roughly 91 discovery patients were randomly split 7:3 into training and test sets. TCR Vbeta CDR3 sequencing of 130 to 150 peripheral blood samples (43 ophthalmopathy, roughly 74 hyperthyroidism and roughly 17 progressor patients) is reported in the paper. To identify distinguishing TCR V-J signatures, a discovery cohort of about a hundred patients was used, comprising some 45 with Graves' ophthalmopathy and 55 to 65 with stable Graves' hyperthyroidism. In roughly six Graves' hyperthyroidism patients, the study also compared T-cell repertoires from thyroid tissue with T-cell repertoires from blood. Following sampling, methimazole starting at 30 mg daily was given to hyperthyroidism patients, and high-dose intravenous methylprednisolone was given to ophthalmopathy patients.

Broader findings and caveats from the paper: In validation, progression to ophthalmopathy was predicted by the model with 70.59% sensitivity and just over 72% specificity, a median of approximately 7.1 months before onset. Sample size was not statistically predetermined, and blinding of investigators to group allocation was not performed. A model built on a 13 V-J signature distinguished ophthalmopathy from stable hyperthyroidism, reaching about 89% sensitivity and 81.08% specificity in cross-validation and 80%/75% in testing. Blood samples also contained most of the expanded thyroid clonotypes (frequency above 0.001), which suggests that blood repertoires may reflect thyroid immune responses.

The TCR beta CDR3 regions were amplified from RNA transcripts. The first round of RT-PCR for the TCR CDR3 was performed with the HTBI primer set and the Qiagen OneStep RT-PCR kit. Libraries were constructed in a second round of multiplex PCR, after which size selection and purification were carried out. Paired-end sequencing of the libraries was performed with 100 bp reads on an Illumina HiSeq2000. Per the source publication's procedure: SOAPnuke was used to process the raw data, removing reads that contained adapters or uncalled bases, had a mean Phred below 15, or lacked an exact match to the constant primer or identifier. High-quality paired reads were merged using COPE v1.2.5, and each unique nucleotide sequence was defined as a clonotype. Clonotypes were aligned to IMGT TRBV, TRBD and TRBJ reference segments using MiTCR v1.1. Analysis was restricted to V-J combinations with a frequency above 0.0001, which covered 99.2% of repertoires. The TCS score was defined as the ratio of F50 (clonal expansion) to E x V (chaos), calculated using BLOSUM62-based TCRdist between CDR3 peptides within each V-J. Welch's t-statistics and random forest reduced fewer than 550 V-J features to roughly 13, which were used in a naive Bayes classifier (R e1071). TCRdb's own reprocessing of the public reads used fastp at Q25 and MiXCR and kept productive beta chains. Entries are consolidated by CDR3 protein sequence, retaining the most common genes and DNA. The V and J calls come from TCRdb's annotation, not from the publication. In this sample the table shows 500,000 to 650,000 distinct CDR3 sequences, roughly 15% of which occur a single time. Jointly, the top ten make up approximately 13% of the sample.

This clonotype came up many times. Its recognized antigen is unknown. Base qualities are missing; no much larger clone stands one base away. Ophthalmopathy patients had moderately to severely active disease, Clinical Activity Score of at least 3, NOSPECS grade of at least 4, and duration under 3 months. Patients with uncontrolled infections, other autoimmune diseases, pregnancy or lactation were excluded. Diagnoses relied on clinical symptoms, serum thyroxine and TRAb, thyroid ultrasound and orbital computed tomography. Ficoll-Paque density gradient centrifugation was used to isolate PBMCs from 9.5 to 10 ml of fresh peripheral blood. Trizol reagent was used to extract total RNA, and RNA quality was then checked on an Agilent 2100 Bioanalyzer. V is reduced by 6 bases and J by 9 bases, leaving a spacing of 20 bases between them. The CDR3 goes from the cysteine to the phenylalanine over 14 residues. CDR3 DNA is the only sequence kept; it has 42 bases, read in frame from the first base.

The sequence derives from a woman in her forties or fifties with Graves' ophthalmopathy. Here the chain combines TRBV12-3 or TRBV12-4 and TRBJ1-2, and possibly TRBD1, on 6 matching bases. Sequenced material: blood. The DNA sequence reads TGTGCCAGCAGCTCCCGACCCGGGACAAACAGCTACACCTTC. It is translated as CASSSRPGTNSYTF.